The rows below give T cell receptor beta chains drawn from one sample of a study of CD8 T cells in ankylosing spondylitis. A single record per CDR3 protein comes from TCRdb applying MiXCR to the 5' RACE reads. Here the sample spans about 440,000 distinct CDR3 sequences, more than 15% being singletons. The sample comprised blood, either unsorted or a sorted T cell fraction (not recorded which). Every receptor here comes from a male donor with ankylosing spondylitis. Each CDR3 is given with its conserved first and last residue. The D gene is left open where the match is weak. Some rows have no size entry. The others give once, few or many, or a class for an expanded clone.

clone size: few
V gene: TRBV5-1
D gene: .
J gene: TRBJ2-3
CDR3 protein: CASSLWAGEDTQYF
CDR3 DNA: TGCGCCAGCAGCTTGTGGGCCGGGGAGGATACGCAGTATTTT

clone size: .
V gene: TRBV20-1
D gene: .
J gene: TRBJ2-3
CDR3 protein: CSAIHPGKTPTDTQYF
CDR3 DNA: TGCAGTGCTATTCACCCGGGAAAAACCCCCACAGATACGCAGTATTTT

clone size: .
V gene: TRBV5-5
D gene: TRBD2
J gene: TRBJ2-1
CDR3 protein: CASSPGLSGSYNEQFF
CDR3 DNA: TGTGCCAGCAGCCCAGGGCTTAGCGGGTCTTACAATGAGCAGTTCTTC

clone size: .
V gene: TRBV5-1
D gene: .
J gene: TRBJ1-2
CDR3 protein: CASSLGRTDLNYGYTF
CDR3 DNA: TGCGCCAGCAGCTTGGGACGGACAGACCTAAACTATGGCTACACCTTC

clone size: .
V gene: TRBV7-2
D gene: .
J gene: TRBJ1-5
CDR3 protein: CASSLGLRFGQPQHF
CDR3 DNA: TGTGCCAGCAGCTTAGGGCTCAGGTTCGGTCAGCCCCAGCATTTT

clone size: .
V gene: TRBV20-1
D gene: TRBD1
J gene: TRBJ2-7
CDR3 protein: CSARDPPGQGSYEQYF
CDR3 DNA: TGCAGTGCTAGAGATCCCCCTGGACAGGGGTCCTACGAGCAGTACTTC

clone size: .
V gene: TRBV18
D gene: TRBD2
J gene: TRBJ2-1
CDR3 protein: CASSPGTSDDEQFF
CDR3 DNA: TGTGCCAGCTCACCAGGGACTAGCGACGATGAGCAGTTCTTC

clone size: few
V gene: TRBV6-1
D gene: .
J gene: TRBJ1-1
CDR3 protein: CASSELRSWDTEAFF
CDR3 DNA: TGTGCCAGCAGTGAACTAAGGAGCTGGGATACTGAAGCTTTCTTT

clone size: few
V gene: TRBV20-1
D gene: .
J gene: TRBJ2-7
CDR3 protein: CSARGEVSEGEQYF
CDR3 DNA: TGCAGTGCTAGAGGAGAGGTTAGTGAGGGCGAGCAGTACTTC

clone size: few
V gene: TRBV7-9
D gene: .
J gene: TRBJ1-1
CDR3 protein: CASSFLPGTNTEAFF
CDR3 DNA: TGTGCCAGCAGCTTCCTCCCAGGGACGAACACTGAAGCTTTCTTT

clone size: few
V gene: TRBV20-1
D gene: .
J gene: TRBJ2-4
CDR3 protein: CSASTGNIQYF
CDR3 DNA: TGCAGTGCTAGCACCGGAAACATTCAGTACTTC

clone size: .
V gene: TRBV20-1
D gene: TRBD1
J gene: TRBJ2-1
CDR3 protein: CSARMTGVTYNEQFF
CDR3 DNA: TGCAGTGCTAGGATGACAGGGGTTACCTACAATGAGCAGTTCTTC

clone size: .
V gene: TRBV5-1
D gene: TRBD1
J gene: TRBJ2-1
CDR3 protein: CASSPGTGDEQFF
CDR3 DNA: TGCGCCAGCAGCCCCGGGACAGGGGACGAGCAGTTCTTC

clone size: .
V gene: TRBV5-6
D gene: .
J gene: TRBJ2-3
CDR3 protein: CASSFPPSTDTQYF
CDR3 DNA: TGTGCCAGCAGCTTCCCCCCTAGCACAGATACGCAGTATTTT

clone size: .
V gene: TRBV6-2/TRBV6-3
D gene: TRBD1
J gene: TRBJ2-7
CDR3 protein: CASSYWQGADEQYF
CDR3 DNA: TGTGCCAGCAGTTACTGGCAGGGGGCTGACGAGCAGTACTTC

clone size: .
V gene: TRBV20-1
D gene: .
J gene: TRBJ1-2
CDR3 protein: CSATRPVVGYGYTF
CDR3 DNA: TGCAGTGCCACCCGCCCCGTCGTCGGCTATGGCTACACCTTC

clone size: .
V gene: TRBV20-1
D gene: .
J gene: TRBJ2-1
CDR3 protein: CSAPDGQVEQFF
CDR3 DNA: TGCAGTGCCCCAGACGGACAAGTTGAGCAGTTCTTC

clone size: many
V gene: TRBV6-1
D gene: TRBD1
J gene: TRBJ1-3
CDR3 protein: CASSRTGGNTIYF
CDR3 DNA: TGTGCCAGCTCGCGGACAGGTGGAAACACCATATATTTT

clone size: few
V gene: TRBV28
D gene: .
J gene: TRBJ2-7
CDR3 protein: CASSTSGLSPEQYF
CDR3 DNA: TGTGCCAGCAGTACCTCGGGCCTCTCCCCCGAGCAGTACTTC

clone size: .
V gene: TRBV28
D gene: TRBD1
J gene: TRBJ2-5
CDR3 protein: CASTDFPGQGYEETQYF
CDR3 DNA: TGTGCCAGCACCGATTTTCCGGGACAGGGCTATGAAGAGACCCAGTACTTC

clone size: .
V gene: TRBV30
D gene: .
J gene: TRBJ2-7
CDR3 protein: CAWDKGRNYEQYF
CDR3 DNA: TGTGCCTGGGATAAGGGACGGAACTACGAGCAGTACTTC

clone size: .
V gene: TRBV28
D gene: .
J gene: TRBJ2-5
CDR3 protein: CASSLFGVGETQYF
CDR3 DNA: TGTGCCAGCAGTTTGTTTGGCGTCGGGGAGACCCAGTACTTC

clone size: .
V gene: TRBV7-9
D gene: .
J gene: TRBJ2-5
CDR3 protein: CASTRGITDQETQYF
CDR3 DNA: TGTGCCAGCACCCGGGGCATAACGGATCAAGAGACCCAGTACTTC

clone size: few
V gene: TRBV27
D gene: .
J gene: TRBJ1-2
CDR3 protein: CASSSTLPGDNYGYTF
CDR3 DNA: TGTGCCAGCAGTTCCACACTACCGGGAGATAACTATGGCTACACCTTC

clone size: .
V gene: TRBV5-8
D gene: TRBD1
J gene: TRBJ2-5
CDR3 protein: CASSVGDRVQETQYF
CDR3 DNA: TGTGCCAGCAGCGTGGGGGACAGGGTTCAAGAGACCCAGTACTTC

clone size: few
V gene: TRBV29-1
D gene: .
J gene: TRBJ1-4
CDR3 protein: CSVGEGTNEKLFF
CDR3 DNA: TGCAGCGTTGGTGAAGGGACTAATGAAAAACTGTTTTTT

clone size: few
V gene: TRBV5-1
D gene: .
J gene: TRBJ1-4
CDR3 protein: CASSSGTTTNEKLFF
CDR3 DNA: TGCGCCAGCAGCTCAGGGACAACAACTAATGAAAAACTGTTTTTT